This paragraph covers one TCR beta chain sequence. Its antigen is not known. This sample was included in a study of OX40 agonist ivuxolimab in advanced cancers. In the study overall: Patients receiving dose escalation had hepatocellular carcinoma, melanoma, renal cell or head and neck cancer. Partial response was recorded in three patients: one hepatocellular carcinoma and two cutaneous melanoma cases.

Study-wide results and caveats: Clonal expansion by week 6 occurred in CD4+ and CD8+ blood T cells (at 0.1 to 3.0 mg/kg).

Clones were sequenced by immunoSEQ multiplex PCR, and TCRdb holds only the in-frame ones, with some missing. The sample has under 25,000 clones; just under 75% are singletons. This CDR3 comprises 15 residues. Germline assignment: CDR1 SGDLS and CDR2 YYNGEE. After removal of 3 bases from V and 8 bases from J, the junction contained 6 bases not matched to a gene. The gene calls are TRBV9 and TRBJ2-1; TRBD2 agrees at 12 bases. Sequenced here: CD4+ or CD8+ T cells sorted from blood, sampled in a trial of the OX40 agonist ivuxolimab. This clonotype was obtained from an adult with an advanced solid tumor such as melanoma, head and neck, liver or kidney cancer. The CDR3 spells CASSAVTSGRHEQFF. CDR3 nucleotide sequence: TGTGCCAGCAGCGCGGTGACTAGCGGGAGACATGAGCAGTTCTTC.